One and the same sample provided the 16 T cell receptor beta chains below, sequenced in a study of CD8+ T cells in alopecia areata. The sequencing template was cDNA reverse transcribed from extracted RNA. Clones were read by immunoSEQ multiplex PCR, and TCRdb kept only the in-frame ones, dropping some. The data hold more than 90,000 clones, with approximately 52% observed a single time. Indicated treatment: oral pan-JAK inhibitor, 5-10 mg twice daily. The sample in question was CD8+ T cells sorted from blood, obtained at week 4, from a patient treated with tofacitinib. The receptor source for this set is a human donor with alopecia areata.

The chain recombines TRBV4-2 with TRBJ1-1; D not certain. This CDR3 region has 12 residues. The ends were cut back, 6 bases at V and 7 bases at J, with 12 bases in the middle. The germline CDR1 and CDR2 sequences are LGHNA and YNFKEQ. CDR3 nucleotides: TGTGCCAGCAGTCAGACCGGGAATGAAGCTTTCTTT. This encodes CASSQTGNEAFF.

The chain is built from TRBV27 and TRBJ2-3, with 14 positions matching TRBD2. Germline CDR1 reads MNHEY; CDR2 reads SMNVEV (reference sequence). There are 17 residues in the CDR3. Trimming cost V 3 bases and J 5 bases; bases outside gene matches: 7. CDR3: CASSLGTSGGYGDTQYF. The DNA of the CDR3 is TGTGCCAGCAGTTTGGGGACTAGCGGGGGTTATGGAGATACGCAGTATTTT.

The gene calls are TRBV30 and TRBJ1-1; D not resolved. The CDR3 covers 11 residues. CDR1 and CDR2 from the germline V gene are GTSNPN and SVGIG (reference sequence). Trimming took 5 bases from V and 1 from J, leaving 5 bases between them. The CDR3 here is CAWAGNTEAFF. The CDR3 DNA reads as TGTGCCTGGGCTGGGAACACTGAAGCTTTCTTT. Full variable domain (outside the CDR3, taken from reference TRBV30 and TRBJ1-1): SQTIHQWPATLVQPVGSPLSLECTVEGTSNPNLYWYRQAAGRGLQLLFYSVGIGQISSEVPQNLSASRPQDRQFILSSKKLLLSDSGFYLCAWAGNTEAFFGQGTRLTVV.

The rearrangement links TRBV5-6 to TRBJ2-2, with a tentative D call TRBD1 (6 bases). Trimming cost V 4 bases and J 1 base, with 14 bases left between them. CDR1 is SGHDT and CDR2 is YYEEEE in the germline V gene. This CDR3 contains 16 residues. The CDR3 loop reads CASSPSTGLNTGELFF. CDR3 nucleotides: TGTGCCAGCAGCCCGTCGACAGGACTGAACACCGGGGAGCTGTTTTTT.

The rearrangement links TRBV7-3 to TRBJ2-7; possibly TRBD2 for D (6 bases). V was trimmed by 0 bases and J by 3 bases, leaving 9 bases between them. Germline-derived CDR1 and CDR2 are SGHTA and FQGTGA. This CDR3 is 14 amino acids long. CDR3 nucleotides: TGTGCCAGCAGCTTAACGGGCGGGGACTACGAGCAGTACTTC. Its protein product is CASSLTGGDYEQYF.

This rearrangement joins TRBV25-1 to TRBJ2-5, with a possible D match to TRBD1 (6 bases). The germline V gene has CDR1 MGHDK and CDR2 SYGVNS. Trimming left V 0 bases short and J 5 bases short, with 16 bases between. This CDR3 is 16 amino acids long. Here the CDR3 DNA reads TGTGCCAGCAGTGAATACCCCCCCCAGGGGACGGAGACCCAGTACTTC. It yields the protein CASSEYPPQGTETQYF.

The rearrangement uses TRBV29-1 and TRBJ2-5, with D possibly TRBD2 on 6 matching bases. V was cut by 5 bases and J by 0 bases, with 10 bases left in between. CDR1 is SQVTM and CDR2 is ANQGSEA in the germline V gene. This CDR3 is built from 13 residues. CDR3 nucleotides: TGCAGCGTTACTCGGGAGTACCAAGAGACCCAGTACTTC. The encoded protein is CSVTREYQETQYF.

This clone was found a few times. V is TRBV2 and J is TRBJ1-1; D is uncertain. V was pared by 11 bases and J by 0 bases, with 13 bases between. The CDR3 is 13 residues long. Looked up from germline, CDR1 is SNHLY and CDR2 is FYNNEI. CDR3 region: CAGEDEMNTEAFF. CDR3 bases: TGTGCCGGCGAGGATGAGATGAACACTGAAGCTTTCTTT.

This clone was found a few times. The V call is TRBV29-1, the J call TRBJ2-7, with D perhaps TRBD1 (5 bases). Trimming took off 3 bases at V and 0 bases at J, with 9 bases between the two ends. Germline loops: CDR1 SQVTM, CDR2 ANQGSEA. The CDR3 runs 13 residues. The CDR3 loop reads CSVDDSNSYEQYF. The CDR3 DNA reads TGCAGCGTTGATGACAGCAACTCCTACGAGCAGTACTTC.

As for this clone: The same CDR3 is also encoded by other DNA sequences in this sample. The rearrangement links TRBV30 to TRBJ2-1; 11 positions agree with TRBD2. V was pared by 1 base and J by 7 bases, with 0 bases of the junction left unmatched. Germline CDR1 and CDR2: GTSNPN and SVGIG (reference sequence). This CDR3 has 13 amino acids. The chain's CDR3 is CAWSGLAGNEQFF. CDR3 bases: TGTGCCTGGAGTGGACTAGCGGGGAATGAGCAGTTCTTC.

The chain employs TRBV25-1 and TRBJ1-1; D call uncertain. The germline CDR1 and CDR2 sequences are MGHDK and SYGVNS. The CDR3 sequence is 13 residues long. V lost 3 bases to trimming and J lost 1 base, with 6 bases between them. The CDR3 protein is CASSDGGNTEAFF. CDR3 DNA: TGTGCCAGCAGTGACGGCGGGAACACTGAAGCTTTCTTT.

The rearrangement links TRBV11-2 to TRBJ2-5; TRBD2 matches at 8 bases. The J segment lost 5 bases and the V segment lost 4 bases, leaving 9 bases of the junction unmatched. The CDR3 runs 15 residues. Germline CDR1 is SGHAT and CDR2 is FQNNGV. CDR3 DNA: TGTGCCAGCAGCTCAGTAGAGACTAGCGCGGAGACCCAGTACTTC. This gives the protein CASSSVETSAETQYF.

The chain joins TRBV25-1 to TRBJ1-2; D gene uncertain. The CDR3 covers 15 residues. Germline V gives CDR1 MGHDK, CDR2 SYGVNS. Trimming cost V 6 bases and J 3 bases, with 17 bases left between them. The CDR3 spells CASSDGRGRYYGYTF. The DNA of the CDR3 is TGTGCCAGCAGCGATGGACGAGGGCGCTACTATGGCTACACCTTC.

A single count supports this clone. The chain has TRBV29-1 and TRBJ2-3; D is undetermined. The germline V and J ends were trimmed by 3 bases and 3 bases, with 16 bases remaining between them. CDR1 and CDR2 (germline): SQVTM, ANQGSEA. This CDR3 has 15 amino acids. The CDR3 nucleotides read TGCAGCGTTGACAGCTCCCGGAGAGAGACAGATACGCAGTATTTT. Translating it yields CSVDSSRRETDTQYF.

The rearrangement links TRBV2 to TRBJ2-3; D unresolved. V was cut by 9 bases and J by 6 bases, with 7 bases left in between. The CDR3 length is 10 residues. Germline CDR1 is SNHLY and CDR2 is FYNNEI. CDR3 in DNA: TGTGCCAGTTCCAGGGATACGCAGTATTTT. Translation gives CASSRDTQYF.

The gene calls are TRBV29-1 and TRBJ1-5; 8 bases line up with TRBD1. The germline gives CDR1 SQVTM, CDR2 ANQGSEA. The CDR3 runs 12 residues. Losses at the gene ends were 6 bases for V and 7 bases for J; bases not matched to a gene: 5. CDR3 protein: CSVQGAGQPQHF. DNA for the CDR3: TGCAGCGTGCAGGGGGCTGGCCAGCCCCAGCATTTT.